The clone carrying this TCR beta chain was recorded once. Its antigen is currently unknown. Generated by immunoSEQ multiplex PCR, the TCRdb table keeps only in-frame clones and is missing some. The table includes fewer than 150,000 clones, roughly 84% detected once. The data stem from a study of T cell responses to AZD1222 COVID-19 vaccine. General study points: At baseline, seropositivity was found in only six or seven AZD1222 recipients.

The ends were cut back, 6 bases at V and 11 bases at J, with 13 bases in the middle. The CDR3 has 11 residues. The V gene's germline CDR1 is MNHEY and CDR2 SVGAGI. The sample in question was peripheral blood, obtained on day 0 of AZD1222 vaccination. The chain has TRBV6-5 and TRBJ1-2; D is undetermined. The receptor was isolated from an adult in good health. The CDR3 is CASSHLYRYTF. CDR3 bases: TGTGCCAGCAGCCACCTTTATAGGTACACCTTC.